This T cell receptor beta chain stems from a study of shared clonotypes between healthy human individuals. The overall study: CD8 memory received one plate per donor, CD8 naive two, CD4 memory three and CD4 naive three.

Sorted-subset replicate PCRs used roughly 210 ng of genomic DNA. This amount corresponded to some 30,000 T cell genomes. Authors' data handling: Junction-only sequences without quality scores were provided by ImmunoSEQ, so filtering was different. Clones were read by immunoSEQ multiplex PCR, and TCRdb kept only the in-frame ones, dropping some. The V and J calls and clone size come from that table; D and trimming were worked out from the DNA. The sample records millions of clones, 85% to 95% being singletons. Per the germline V gene, CDR1 is SQVTM and CDR2 is ANQGSEA. V was clipped by 4 bases and J by 3 bases, with 15 bases between them. This CDR3 contains 14 residues. Each sample came from a Caucasian adult donor living in Nashville, Tennessee.

The chain is built from TRBV29-1 and TRBJ1-1; no firm D call. This TCR derives from a man between 18 and 35 years old in good health. Some clones in this sample may be carry-over from other donors' samples. Sequences were obtained from naive CD4+ T cells from PBMCs. Subset of the sample: CD45RA+ positively selected. CDR3 sequence (DNA): TGCAGCGTTGGACAAATGAGGGCAGACACTGAAGCTTTCTTT. Translation: CSVGQMRADTEAFF.